This T cell receptor beta chain was found in a study of T cell repertoires in aging, cancer and after chemotherapy. The overall study: Six age groups, ranging from 30 or younger to 70 or older, included the donors.

The template was genomic DNA from peripheral blood, not RNA. Multiplex touch-down PCR with TRB-A/B primers amplified rearranged V-D-J TRB sequences. Via MiXCR, TCRdb re-called the multiplex PCR reads, giving one row per CDR3 protein. The sample has 1,500 to 2,000 distinct CDR3 sequences, about 30% seen once. CDR3 length: 16 amino acids. CDR1 SGHTA and CDR2 FQGNSA come from the germline V gene. The V end lost 0 bases, the J end lost 1 base, and 10 bases lay between the germline ends. There are a few counts of this clonotype. The chain combines TRBV7-2 with TRBJ2-1, with a tentative D call TRBD2 (7 bases). The sample taken for sequencing was blood. This receptor was identified in a human donor with a solid tumor. The CDR3 coding sequence is TGTGCCAGCAGCTTAGCGGGGGGGCCGTCCTACAATGAGCAGTTCTTC. Its translation: CASSLAGGPSYNEQFF.